This passage covers 10 T cell receptor beta chains from one sample sequenced in a study of cytomegalovirus exposure and HLA in healthy donors. Researchers ran the PCR with 60 Vbeta and 13 Jbeta primers. Produced via immunoSEQ multiplex PCR; TCRdb's table is partial and in-frame only. The sample includes about 89,000 clones, about 76% seen only once; the top ten take roughly a tenth. The sequenced sample consisted of PBMCs. These receptors all stem from a man aged 25 to 45 in good health and CMV-seropositive.

This chain uses TRBV5-1 with TRBJ2-1; TRBD1 matches 9 bases. V shed 0 bases, J shed 4 bases, and the junction held 8 bases outside the gene matches. The germline V gene encodes CDR1 SGHRS and CDR2 YFSETQ. The CDR3 loop spans 17 amino acids. The DNA for the CDR3 is TGCGCCAGCAGCTTGGCCTCCGGGACAGGGCAATACAATGAGCAGTTCTTC. Protein: CASSLASGTGQYNEQFF.

The chain links TRBV27 to TRBJ2-7; 9 positions match TRBD1. The CDR3 runs to 15 residues. The ends lost 6 bases at V and 2 bases at J; junction bases unmatched: 8. The germline CDR1 and CDR2 sequences are MNHEY and SMNVEV (reference sequence). CDR3 in amino acids: CASSKPGQGPYEQYF. As DNA, the CDR3 is TGTGCCAGCAGCAAACCGGGACAGGGACCCTACGAGCAGTACTTC.

On this clone itself: One junction end does not reproduce the germline sequence, and a read error may be involved. At the DNA level, this CDR3 is encoded by other sequences in the same sample as well. The chain joins TRBV4-1 to TRBJ2-2; 7 bases line up with TRBD2. The CDR3 runs to 14 residues. Germline CDR1 reads MGHRA; CDR2 reads YSYEKL. This chain's CDR3 is CASSQGLDTGELFF. Here the CDR3 DNA reads TGTGCCAGCAGCCAAGGACTAGACACCGGGGAGCTGTTTTTT.

This clone has more than one count but fewer than ten. This chain uses TRBV1 with TRBJ2-3; the D call TRBD1 from the table was never checked on the DNA. TRBV1 is marked as a pseudogene. The CDR3 length is 21 residues. In DNA form, the CDR3 reads TGCACCAGCAGCCAATCGTGGGGGCCGACTGAGCGAGCCTCTAGCACAGATACGCAGTATTTT. Translation gives CTSSQSWGPTERASSTDTQYF.

Regarding this clone: The CDR3 does not end in the conserved phenylalanine or tryptophan, so this is likely a read error. V is TRBV6-5 and J is TRBJ2-7, with 7 bases aligning to TRBD1. The V and J ends lost 2 bases and 3 bases, in that order; junction bases with no gene match: 1. The length of the CDR3 is 13 residues. Germline-derived CDR1 and CDR2 are MNHEY and SVGAGI. The CDR3 sequence is CASSYRDSYEQYL. The CDR3 DNA sequence: TGTGCCAGCAGTTACCGGGACAGCTACGAGCAGTACCTC.

The chain has TRBV5-6 and TRBJ2-7; TRBD1 aligns across 9 bases. V lost 1 base, J lost 5 bases, and 16 bases stayed unmatched. Germline V gene sequence: CDR1 SGHDT, CDR2 YYEEEE. This CDR3 spans 18 amino acids. The CDR3 region has the DNA TGTGCCAGCAGCTTGTATGTAGGCTCGGGACAGGGACTCCACGAGCAGTACTTC. As protein: CASSLYVGSGQGLHEQYF.

The chain links TRBV6-6 to TRBJ1-1; 9 nucleotides agree with TRBD1. Unmatched junction bases numbered 7, after V lost 2 bases and J lost 6 bases. There are 15 residues in the CDR3. CDR1 and CDR2 from the germline V gene are MNHNY and SVGAGI (reference sequence). CDR3 coding DNA: TGTGCCAGCAGTTACAAGGGACAGGGTATTTCTGAAGCTTTCTTT. Its protein product is CASSYKGQGISEAFF.

This chain uses TRBV19 with TRBJ2-3; the match to TRBD2 covers 12 bases. V dropped 6 bases and J dropped 7; count of bases not matched to a gene: 11. This CDR3 has 16 amino acids. Germline V gene lookup returns CDR1 LNHDA and CDR2 SQIVND (reference sequence). CDR3 in amino acids: CASSPTRLAGVYTQYF. The DNA for the CDR3 is TGTGCCAGTAGCCCCACGCGACTAGCGGGGGTTTATACGCAGTATTTT.

The count of this clone is one. This chain connects TRBV27 to TRBJ2-7, with a possible D match to TRBD2 (6 bases). From germline, CDR1 is MNHEY and CDR2 SMNVEV (reference sequence). There are 14 residues in the CDR3. Trimming took off 4 bases at V and 3 bases at J, with 13 bases between the two ends. The CDR3 sequence: CASSYSGTVYEQYF. Written as DNA, the CDR3 is TGTGCCAGCAGTTACTCCGGGACTGTCTACGAGCAGTACTTC.

This clone was counted between two and nine times. The J gene is TRBJ2-7, the V gene TRBV6-1, with D possibly TRBD1 on 5 matching bases. The CDR3 spans 15 residues. With 5 bases removed from V and 0 bases from J, the gap between germline ends came to 14 bases. CDR1 MNHNS and CDR2 SASEGT come from the germline V gene. The CDR3 reads CASSTNVGASYEQYF. DNA of the CDR3: TGTGCCAGCAGTACGAACGTAGGGGCCTCCTACGAGCAGTACTTC.